This T cell receptor beta chain stems from a study of shared clonotypes between healthy human individuals. The protocol was immunoSEQ multiplex PCR, while the TCRdb copy is restricted to in-frame clones and leaves out a portion. This table holds around 700,000 clones, approximately 79% found once. V lost 0 bases and J 3 bases, leaving 9 bases between the germline ends. In germline, CDR1 is SGHRS, CDR2 YFSETQ. The CDR3 totals 14 residues. Sequencing used memory CD4+ T cells sorted from blood. Noted subset: CD45RA-negative fraction. V usage is TRBV5-1 and J usage is TRBJ1-2; D gene uncertain. This TCR came from a woman in her twenties or thirties in good health. The CDR3 DNA follows: TGCGCCAGCAGCTTGGACCCGACCTACTATGGCTACACCTTC. Encoded protein: CASSLDPTYYGYTF.